This T cell receptor (beta chain) derives from a study of resident and recirculating memory T cells in vitiligo. Stability required unchanged lesions during the previous 6 months. Looked up from germline, CDR1 is MDHEN and CDR2 is SYDVKM. The CDR3 runs to 14 residues. V was clipped by 4 bases and J by 8 bases; unmatched bases: 11. The protocol was immunoSEQ multiplex PCR, while the TCRdb copy is restricted to in-frame clones and leaves out a portion. The sample carries tens of thousands of clones, about 91% recorded once. Sequencing was performed on blood. The rearrangement uses TRBV28 and TRBJ2-7; TRBD1 agrees at 7 bases. This clonotype was obtained from a male donor with vitiligo. The CDR3 region is CASSSTGSSWKQYF. In nucleotides, the CDR3 is TGTGCCAGCAGTTCGACAGGGTCATCCTGGAAGCAGTACTTC.